This note documents a single T cell receptor (beta chain) sequence. No antigen is known for it. The germline gives CDR1 MNHEY, CDR2 SVGAGI. V shed 6 bases, J shed 9 bases, and the junction held 4 bases outside the gene matches. The CDR3 length is 13 residues. Treatment denoted: oral pan-JAK inhibitor, 5-10 mg twice daily. The record originates from a study of CD8+ T cells in alopecia areata. About the research overall: Treated patients received oral tofacitinib, 5 to 10 mg twice daily. Affected scalp percentage gauged treated patients' severity. Study-level results: Amid tofacitinib therapy, many expanded lesional clones stayed present in scalp and blood. Scalp specimens additionally yield sequences from normal skin's resident alphabeta T cells.

Following extraction, RNA underwent reverse transcription to cDNA, which served as the sequencing template. Clones were sequenced by immunoSEQ multiplex PCR, and TCRdb holds only the in-frame ones, with some missing. The data contain roughly 180,000 clones, less than 70% of them singletons. The source was CD8+ T cells sorted from blood, collected at week 24, from a patient treated with tofacitinib. This chain uses TRBV6-5 with TRBJ1-6; TRBD1 matches 8 bases. The source is a human donor with alopecia areata. The CDR3 DNA follows: TGTGCCAGCAGCGACAGGGGAGGTTCACCCCTCCACTTT. It specifies CASSDRGGSPLHF.